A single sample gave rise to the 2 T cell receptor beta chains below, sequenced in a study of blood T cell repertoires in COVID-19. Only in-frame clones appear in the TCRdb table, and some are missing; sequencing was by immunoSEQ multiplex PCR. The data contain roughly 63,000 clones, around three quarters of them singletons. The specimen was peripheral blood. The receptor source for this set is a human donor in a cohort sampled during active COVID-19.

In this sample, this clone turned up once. CDR3 DNA sequence: TGTGCCAGCAGTTACCTTAGTACCCCCCACGAGCAGTACTTC. Translating it yields CASSYLSTPHEQYF. The V call is TRBV6-6, the J call TRBJ2-7; D remains unclear. Germline V gene lookup returns CDR1 MNHNY and CDR2 SVGAGI (reference sequence). Trimming took off 2 bases at V and 5 bases at J, with 13 bases between the two ends. CDR3 length: 14 amino acids.

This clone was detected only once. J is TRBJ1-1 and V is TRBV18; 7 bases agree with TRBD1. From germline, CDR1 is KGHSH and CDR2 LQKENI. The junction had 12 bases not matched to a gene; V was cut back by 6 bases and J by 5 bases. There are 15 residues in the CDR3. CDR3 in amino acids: CASSSREGAGTEAFF. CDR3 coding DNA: TGTGCCAGCTCCTCACGGGAGGGGGCTGGTACTGAAGCTTTCTTT. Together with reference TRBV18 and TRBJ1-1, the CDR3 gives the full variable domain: NAGVMQNPRHLVRRRGQEARLRCSPMKGHSHVYWYRQLPEEGLKFMVYLQKENIIDESGMPKERFSAEFPKEGPSILRIQQVVRGDSAAYFCASSSREGAGTEAFFGQGTRLTVV.